The 28 T cell receptor beta chains given below trace back to one sample, sequenced in a study of response to subunit inactivated influenza vaccine. Each CDR3 protein is one row after TCRdb ran MiXCR on the RT-PCR reads. The sample gives just over 300,000 distinct CDR3 sequences, roughly a fifth of which show up once; roughly 10% is in the top ten. Sample: PBMCs from blood, taken less than 22 months after vaccination. These receptor sequences come from a man between 50 and 75 years old who received an inactivated influenza vaccine.

The V gene is TRBV12-3 or TRBV12-4, the J gene TRBJ2-7; 8 positions match TRBD1. This CDR3 has 13 residues. Losses at the gene ends were 6 bases for V and 2 bases for J; bases not matched to a gene: 3. CDR3: CASRDRAAYEQYF. CDR3 bases: TGTGCCAGCAGGGACAGGGCAGCCTACGAGCAGTACTTC.

J is TRBJ2-7 and V is TRBV6-2 or TRBV6-3, with D tentatively TRBD1 or TRBD2 (5 bases each). The CDR3 runs to 17 residues. V was shortened by 6 bases and J by 5 bases, with 26 bases between the two germline ends. In germline, CDR1 is MNHEY, CDR2 SVGEGT. CDR3 loop: CASSPYDYGLGGDEQYF. The CDR3 DNA reads TGTGCCAGCAGCCCTTATGATTACGGACTTGGGGGTGACGAGCAGTACTTC.

The rearrangement joins TRBV20-1 to TRBJ2-3; D is undetermined. With 1 base removed from V and 6 bases from J, the gap between germline ends came to 14 bases. The length of the CDR3 is 14 residues. Germline V CDR1 and CDR2: DFQATT, SNEGSKA (reference sequence). CDR3 region: CSARVGPQADTQYF. CDR3 in DNA: TGCAGTGCTAGAGTAGGGCCTCAAGCGGATACGCAGTATTTT.

The table lists this clonotype with a few counts. The gene calls are TRBV7-2 and TRBJ1-2; TRBD1 is a possible D gene (6 bases). V dropped 0 bases and J dropped 3 bases, with 17 bases sitting between them. The CDR3 totals 17 residues. CDR1 SGHTA and CDR2 FQGNSA come from the germline V gene. This chain's CDR3 is CASSLAAWGALYYGYTF. As DNA, the CDR3 is TGTGCCAGCAGCTTAGCGGCGTGGGGGGCTCTTTACTATGGCTACACCTTC.

The J gene is TRBJ1-1, the V gene TRBV20-1, with 7 bases lining up with TRBD1. The CDR3 has 14 amino acids. Germline CDR1 and CDR2: DFQATT and SNEGSKA (reference sequence). After removal of 0 bases from V and 8 bases from J, the junction contained 9 bases not matched to a gene. This chain's CDR3 is CSARDPTGPKEAFF. Here the CDR3 DNA reads TGCAGTGCTAGAGATCCGACAGGGCCTAAAGAAGCTTTCTTT.

This sequence joins TRBV5-1 and TRBJ2-6; TRBD2 aligns across 7 bases. Germline assignment: CDR1 SGHRS and CDR2 YFSETQ. The CDR3 loop spans 14 amino acids. Germline trimming cut 4 bases from V and 10 bases from J; bases unmatched to any gene: 8. CDR3 amino acids: CASSLAGGKNVLTF. Here the CDR3 DNA reads TGCGCCAGCAGCCTGGCCGGGGGGAAAAACGTCCTGACTTTC.

This clonotype has a count of ten or more. CDR3 amino acids: CASSPTVSGGYTF. The CDR3 DNA reads as TGTGCCAGCAGCCCGACAGTCTCGGGAGGCTACACCTTC. The chain uses TRBV11-1 and TRBJ1-2; a weak D match, TRBD1 (5 bases). This CDR3 is built from 13 residues. Trimming removed 5 bases at V and 8 bases at J, with 15 bases between. CDR1 and CDR2 from the germline V gene are SGHAT and FQDESV (reference sequence).

The sample holds a few counts of this clonotype. The CDR3 nucleotides read TGTGCCAGCTCACCGGTCGGCTCTGGAAACACCATATATTTT. Translating it yields CASSPVGSGNTIYF. V is TRBV18 and J is TRBJ1-3; D unresolved. V lost 3 bases to trimming and J lost 0 bases, with 6 bases between them. This CDR3 has 14 residues. CDR1 KGHSH and CDR2 LQKENI come from the germline V gene. Using reference TRBV18 and TRBJ1-3 for the parts outside the CDR3, the full variable domain is NAGVMQNPRHLVRRRGQEARLRCSPMKGHSHVYWYRQLPEEGLKFMVYLQKENIIDESGMPKERFSAEFPKEGPSILRIQQVVRGDSAAYFCASSPVGSGNTIYFGEGSWLTVV.

This clonotype was recorded a few times. The chain combines TRBV3-1 with TRBJ1-1; the D gene is possibly TRBD1 (5 bases). V shed 0 bases and J shed 1 base, with 9 bases lying between them. CDR1 and CDR2 from the germline V gene are LGHDT and YNNKEL (reference sequence). CDR3 size: 15 residues. CDR3 nucleotide sequence: TGTGCCAGCAGCCAAGATCCGGGGCCGAACACTGAAGCTTTCTTT. Protein product: CASSQDPGPNTEAFF.

This clonotype is deemed medium-sized. The chain combines TRBV4-3 with TRBJ2-1; TRBD1 or TRBD2 may be the D gene (6 bases each). Germline V gene lookup returns CDR1 LGHNA and CDR2 YSLEER. The CDR3 consists of 19 residues. The V gene lost 0 bases and the J gene lost 9 bases, with 27 bases spanning the gap. The CDR3 spells CASSQDSYLSRGRSSEQFF. CDR3 nucleotides: TGCGCCAGCAGCCAAGACTCCTACCTTAGCCGGGGGCGAAGCAGTGAGCAGTTCTTC.

J is TRBJ1-1 and V is TRBV5-1; D gene uncertain. Germline V CDR1 and CDR2: SGHRS, YFSETQ. Trimming cost V 0 bases and J 1 base, with 7 bases left between them. The CDR3 extends over 14 amino acids. CDR3 in amino acids: CASSLATENTEAFF. The DNA of the CDR3 is TGCGCCAGCAGCTTGGCAACAGAGAACACTGAAGCTTTCTTT.

This clonotype was detected a few times. The rearrangement uses TRBV20-1 and TRBJ2-3; D unresolved. The CDR3 has 12 residues. V gave up 5 bases and J gave up 0 bases, with 6 bases separating them. Germline V gives CDR1 DFQATT, CDR2 SNEGSKA (reference sequence). For the CDR3, the DNA is TGCAGTGCTTGTTCTAGCACAGATACGCAGTATTTT. It yields the protein CSACSSTDTQYF.

The rearrangement joins TRBV20-1 to TRBJ1-6; D is possibly TRBD1 (5 bases). Germline V lookup: CDR1 DFQATT, CDR2 SNEGSKA (reference sequence). V lost 0 bases to trimming and J lost 3 bases, with 9 bases between them. The CDR3 has 15 residues. This CDR3 is CSARDIRDYNSPLHF. DNA of the CDR3: TGCAGTGCTAGAGATATCAGGGACTATAATTCACCCCTCCACTTT.

This clonotype was seen only a few times. For the CDR3, the DNA is TGTGCCAGCATCCTCCTCTCAGGGGGTAGTAATCAGCCCCAGCATTTT. Protein sequence: CASILLSGGSNQPQHF. The J gene is TRBJ1-5, the V gene TRBV7-9; 7 nucleotides align to TRBD1. The length of the CDR3 is 16 residues. The J segment lost 4 bases and the V segment lost 7 bases, leaving 13 bases of the junction unmatched. Germline loops: CDR1 SEHNR, CDR2 FQNEAQ (reference sequence).

Only a few counts were recorded for this clonotype. This rearrangement joins TRBV7-9 to TRBJ1-2; D perhaps matches TRBD1 (5 bases). With 1 base removed from V and 7 bases from J, the gap between germline ends came to 10 bases. Germline CDR1 and CDR2: SEHNR and FQNEAQ (reference sequence). This CDR3 has 13 residues. The CDR3 here is CASSLGGSFGYTF. CDR3 in DNA: TGTGCCAGCAGCTTAGGGGGGTCGTTTGGCTACACCTTC. Full variable domain (rest looked up from reference TRBV7-9 and TRBJ1-2): DTGVSQNPRHKITKRGQNVTFRCDPISEHNRLYWYRQTLGQGPEFLTYFQNEAQLEKSRLLSDRFSAERPKGSFSTLEIQRTEQGDSAMYLCASSLGGSFGYTFGSGTRLTVV.

The rearrangement uses TRBV18 and TRBJ2-3; 7 nucleotides agree with TRBD2. The germline V gene has CDR1 KGHSH and CDR2 LQKENI. The CDR3 loop spans 14 amino acids. With V trimmed by 6 bases and J by 2 bases, 5 bases remained unmatched. The CDR3 sequence: CASSQAGDTDTQYF. The CDR3, as DNA: TGTGCCAGCTCGCAGGCGGGGGACACAGATACGCAGTATTTT. The whole variable domain, remainder taken from reference TRBV18 and TRBJ2-3, is NAGVMQNPRHLVRRRGQEARLRCSPMKGHSHVYWYRQLPEEGLKFMVYLQKENIIDESGMPKERFSAEFPKEGPSILRIQQVVRGDSAAYFCASSQAGDTDTQYFGPGTRLTVL.

The chain is built from TRBV10-3 and TRBJ2-7; D possibly matches TRBD1 or TRBD2 (5 bases each). Per the germline V gene, CDR1 is ENHRY and CDR2 is SYGVKD. This CDR3 is 12 amino acids long. V shed 6 bases and J shed 7 bases, with 13 bases lying between them. The CDR3 spells CAISGTSGEQYF. CDR3 bases: TGTGCCATCAGCGGGACGTCCGGAGAGCAGTACTTC.

J is TRBJ2-7 and V is TRBV29-1, with TRBD2 matching 8 bases. V lost 7 bases to trimming and J lost 2 bases; unmatched junction nucleotides: 4. CDR3 size: 12 residues. In germline, CDR1 is SQVTM, CDR2 ANQGSEA. The CDR3, as DNA: TGCAGCGCCGGCGGGGGGACCTACGAGCAGTACTTC. This codes for CSAGGGTYEQYF.

This clonotype turned up a few times. The CDR3 region has the DNA TGTGCCAGCAGCTGGACAGGGAACAATGAGCAGTTCTTC. Translation gives CASSWTGNNEQFF. The chain has TRBV7-6 and TRBJ2-1; 8 bases are a match to TRBD1. Germline V CDR1 and CDR2: SGHVS, FNYEAQ. The CDR3 runs 13 residues. Trimming removed 4 bases from V and 5 bases from J; junction bases left unmatched: 1.

The rearrangement uses TRBV7-9 and TRBJ1-2, with D possibly TRBD1 on 5 matching bases. The germline V gene has CDR1 SEHNR and CDR2 FQNEAQ (reference sequence). CDR3 size: 16 residues. V was clipped by 5 bases and J by 3 bases, with 19 bases between them. The CDR3 coding sequence is TGTGCCAGCAGCAAGGGACCATCACTCTGGGACTATGGCTACACCTTC. Translating it yields CASSKGPSLWDYGYTF.

The chain links TRBV6-1 to TRBJ1-2; D may be TRBD1 (5 bases). V was clipped by 10 bases and J by 0 bases, with 15 bases between them. CDR1 is MNHNS and CDR2 is SASEGT in the germline V gene. CDR3 length: 14 amino acids. The CDR3 loop is CATRPGPANYGYTF. The CDR3 region has the DNA TGTGCCACCCGACCGGGACCCGCTAACTATGGCTACACCTTC.

This clonotype was counted between two and nine times. The chain has TRBV5-6 and TRBJ2-7; tentative D call: TRBD1 (6 bases). CDR1 SGHDT and CDR2 YYEEEE come from the germline V gene. The CDR3 is 13 residues long. Trimming removed 7 bases from V and 2 bases from J, with 13 bases in between. The CDR3 is CASSWTAAYEQYF. CDR3 nucleotide sequence: TGTGCCAGCTCCTGGACAGCCGCCTACGAGCAGTACTTC.

The V call is TRBV5-1, the J call TRBJ1-1, with 7 nucleotides matching TRBD1. The CDR3 is 15 amino acids. V trimming: 3 bases; J trimming: 3 bases; junction bases outside the gene matches: 8. In germline, CDR1 is SGHRS, CDR2 YFSETQ. The CDR3 nucleotides are TGCGCCAGCAGCTCGAGACAGGGATTGGACACTGAAGCTTTCTTT. Its protein product is CASSSRQGLDTEAFF.

This clonotype was seen a few times. The chain has TRBV28 and TRBJ2-1; D ambiguous. Trimming cost V 4 bases and J 15 bases, with 13 bases left between them. CDR1 is MDHEN and CDR2 is SYDVKM in the germline V gene. CDR3 length: 11 amino acids. This CDR3 reads CASSSFRGGFF. The CDR3 DNA reads TGTGCCAGCAGTTCCTTCCGAGGCGGGTTCTTC.

This clonotype was observed a few times. J is TRBJ2-1 and V is TRBV2; D is possibly TRBD1 (5 bases). Deletions cut 8 bases from V and 7 bases from J, with 12 bases between. The CDR3 has 12 residues. CDR1 SNHLY and CDR2 FYNNEI come from the germline V gene. In nucleotides, the CDR3 is TGTGCCAGCGGGGCCATGCGGAATGAGCAGTTCTTC. Its protein is CASGAMRNEQFF.

The sample holds a few counts of this clonotype. The chain carries TRBV6-2 or TRBV6-3 and TRBJ2-6; D unresolved. This CDR3 is 14 amino acids long. V gave up 5 bases and J gave up 4 bases, with 9 bases separating them. Germline V gene sequence: CDR1 MNHEY, CDR2 SVGEGT. CDR3 residues: CASSKAAGANVLTF. For the CDR3, the DNA is TGTGCCAGCAGTAAGGCTGCCGGGGCCAACGTCCTGACTTTC.

The chain employs TRBV9 and TRBJ1-1; 8 bases are a match to TRBD1. The CDR3 sequence is 14 residues long. Germline V gene lookup returns CDR1 SGDLS and CDR2 YYNGEE. Trimming removed 1 base from V and 7 bases from J; junction bases left unmatched: 6. This CDR3 reads CASSVPGQEYEAFF. Here the CDR3 DNA reads TGTGCCAGCAGCGTACCGGGACAGGAGTATGAAGCTTTCTTT.

The chain has TRBV15 and TRBJ2-3, with D perhaps TRBD2 (5 bases). Trimming stripped 5 bases from V and 2 bases from J, with 5 bases between. CDR1 is LNHNV and CDR2 is YYDKDF in the germline V gene (reference sequence). The length of the CDR3 is 12 residues. In DNA, the CDR3 is TGTGCCACCAGCCGGGACACAGATACGCAGTATTTT. As protein: CATSRDTDTQYF.